Listed here are 21 T cell receptor beta chains from one sample, sequenced in a study of blood T cell repertoires in COVID-19. Method: immunoSEQ multiplex PCR; TCRdb's copy keeps in-frame clones and lacks some. In the table there are just over 250,000 clones, 75% to 90% of which are singletons. Sequencing was done on a sample of peripheral blood. The origin of the receptors is a woman in her seventies with COVID-19, enrolled during active disease.

Concerning this clone itself: The sample holds other DNA sequences that translate to the same CDR3. The chain combines TRBV5-1 with TRBJ2-6; no clear D. Germline CDR1 and CDR2: SGHRS and YFSETQ. The CDR3 spans 14 residues. V was trimmed by 2 bases and J by 0 bases, leaving 3 bases between them. DNA for the CDR3: TGCGCCAGCAGCTTTAACTCTGGGGCCAACGTCCTGACTTTC. It encodes CASSFNSGANVLTF.

This chain's CDR3 is CATSDSRTSGRYEQYF. CDR3 sequence (DNA): TGTGCCACCAGTGATTCCCGTACTAGCGGGAGGTACGAGCAGTACTTC. The rearrangement joins TRBV24-1 to TRBJ2-7; 12 nucleotides align to TRBD2. Germline V gives CDR1 KGHDR, CDR2 SFDVKD. V dropped 2 bases and J dropped 4; count of bases not matched to a gene: 5. There are 16 residues in the CDR3.

CDR3 sequence: CASSYSGSGDEQYF. The CDR3 nucleotides read TGTGCCAGCTCTTATAGCGGGAGTGGGGACGAGCAGTACTTC. The chain combines TRBV18 with TRBJ2-7; TRBD2 agrees at 9 bases. CDR1 and CDR2 from the germline V gene are KGHSH and LQKENI. V lost 6 bases and J lost 5; bases outside the gene matches: 8. The CDR3 length is 14 residues.

The rearrangement uses TRBV15 and TRBJ1-4; 8 bases agree with TRBD1. Trimming at V came to 0 bases and at J to 10 bases, leaving 4 bases not matched to a gene. CDR1 is LNHNV and CDR2 is YYDKDF in the germline V gene (reference sequence). CDR3 length: 14 amino acids. The CDR3 DNA is TGTGCCACCAGCAGAGATCCCGGACAGGGAAAACTGTTTTTT. Protein product: CATSRDPGQGKLFF.

The rearrangement joins TRBV30 to TRBJ1-5; D is unresolved. This CDR3 spans 17 amino acids. V was cut by 0 bases and J by 4 bases, with 19 bases left in between. Germline V gives CDR1 GTSNPN, CDR2 SVGIG (reference sequence). The CDR3: CAWSVKVGGASNQPQHF. The CDR3, as DNA: TGTGCCTGGAGTGTAAAGGTTGGTGGAGCTTCGAATCAGCCCCAGCATTTT.

The chain has TRBV13 and TRBJ1-4; no reliable D call. The CDR3 totals 16 residues. Looked up from germline, CDR1 is PRHDT and CDR2 is FYEKMQ (reference sequence). Trimming removed 1 base from V and 4 bases from J, with 13 bases in between. CDR3 nucleotides: TGTGCCAGCAGCTTAGCCCCGACGGGAGGTAATGAAAAACTGTTTTTT. It translates to CASSLAPTGGNEKLFF.

This chain joins TRBV4-3 and TRBJ2-3, with TRBD2 as a possible D gene (5 bases). The CDR3 spans 16 residues. V gave up 0 bases and J gave up 2 bases, with 12 bases separating them. Looked up from germline, CDR1 is LGHNA and CDR2 is YSLEER. CDR3 DNA sequence: TGCGCCAGCAGCCAAGATCGCGGACTGTTCACAGATACGCAGTATTTT. It codes for CASSQDRGLFTDTQYF.

The chain links TRBV18 to TRBJ2-1; 11 positions match TRBD2. Germline CDR1 KGHSH, CDR2 LQKENI. Unmatched junction bases numbered 4, after V lost 0 bases and J lost 0 bases. The CDR3 contains 18 residues. As DNA, the CDR3 is TGTGCCAGCTCACCACCCGTGACTAGCGGGATCTCCTACAATGAGCAGTTCTTC. It translates to CASSPPVTSGISYNEQFF.

The rearrangement uses TRBV7-3 and TRBJ2-1; 7 nucleotides agree with TRBD1. CDR1 is SGHTA and CDR2 is FQGTGA in the germline V gene. Trimming cost V 2 bases and J 7 bases; bases outside gene matches: 5. This CDR3 has 14 amino acids. The CDR3 region is CASSLHRGLNEQFF. CDR3 nucleotide sequence: TGTGCCAGCAGCTTACACAGGGGTTTAAATGAGCAGTTCTTC. The full variable domain, with the rest looked up from reference TRBV7-3 and TRBJ2-1, is GAGVSQTPSNKVTEKGKYVELRCDPISGHTALYWYRQSLGQGPEFLIYFQGTGAADDSGLPNDRFFAVRPEGSVSTLKIQRTERGDSAVYLCASSLHRGLNEQFFGPGTRLTVL.

The chain employs TRBV19 and TRBJ1-4, with a weak D call TRBD1 (6 bases). Germline CDR1 is LNHDA and CDR2 is SQIVND (reference sequence). V was pared by 6 bases and J by 7 bases, with 9 bases between. This CDR3 spans 12 amino acids. CDR3: CASRQGGEKLFF. The CDR3 region has the DNA TGTGCCAGTAGACAGGGTGGTGAAAAACTGTTTTTT.

The chain carries TRBV19 and TRBJ2-7; 7 nucleotides match TRBD1. CDR1 and CDR2 from the germline V gene are LNHDA and SQIVND (reference sequence). This CDR3 is built from 14 residues. V lost 5 bases, J lost 3 bases, and 7 bases stayed unmatched. The CDR3 DNA sequence: TGTGCCAGTAGTCCGACAGGGCCCGGCTACGAGCAGTACTTC. Protein sequence: CASSPTGPGYEQYF. The whole variable domain, filled in from reference TRBV19 and TRBJ2-7, reads DGGITQSPKYLFRKEGQNVTLSCEQNLNHDAMYWYRQDPGQGLRLIYYSQIVNDFQKGDIAEGYSVSREKKESFPLTVTSAQKNPTAFYLCASSPTGPGYEQYFGPGTRLTVT.

The chain couples TRBV12-3 or TRBV12-4 to TRBJ2-7, with 8 positions matching TRBD1. V shed 6 bases, J shed 6 bases, and the junction held 7 bases outside the gene matches. The CDR3 has 13 residues. The CDR3 is CASSLSTGVEQYF. The CDR3 nucleotides read TGTGCCAGCAGCCTTTCGACAGGGGTCGAGCAGTACTTC.

The genes are TRBV6-1 and TRBJ2-7, with D possibly being TRBD2 (6 bases). The germline V and J ends were trimmed by 0 bases and 2 bases, with 8 bases remaining between them. Germline assignment: CDR1 MNHNS and CDR2 SASEGT. This CDR3 is 14 amino acids long. The CDR3 protein is CASSEAEGTYEQYF. In nucleotides, the CDR3 is TGTGCCAGCAGTGAAGCGGAGGGAACCTACGAGCAGTACTTC.

The chain employs TRBV29-1 and TRBJ2-2; 8 positions match TRBD2. CDR1 and CDR2 from the germline V gene are SQVTM and ANQGSEA. V dropped 7 bases and J dropped 5; count of bases not matched to a gene: 6. The CDR3 sequence is 13 residues long. CDR3 amino acids: CSAGTRGTGELFF. The DNA of the CDR3 is TGCAGCGCCGGGACTAGGGGAACCGGGGAGCTGTTTTTT.

CDR3 sequence reads: CASSQGGTSGSVAKNIQYF. CDR3 sequence (DNA): TGTGCCAGCAGCCAAGGCGGGACTAGCGGGAGTGTTGCCAAAAACATTCAGTACTTC. The J gene is TRBJ2-4, the V gene TRBV3-1 (or the pseudogene TRBV3-2), with 14 bases that match TRBD2. Germline CDR1 reads LGHDT; CDR2 reads YNNKEL (reference sequence). Germline trimming cut 1 base from V and 1 base from J; bases unmatched to any gene: 6. There are 19 residues in the CDR3.

The DNA of the CDR3 is TGTGCCAGCAATCCGACAGGGAGGAACACTGAAGCTTTCTTT. This sequence encodes CASNPTGRNTEAFF. This rearrangement joins TRBV28 to TRBJ1-1, with TRBD1 matching over 7 bases. The ends lost 7 bases at V and 1 base at J; junction bases unmatched: 6. Germline V gene lookup returns CDR1 MDHEN and CDR2 SYDVKM. The CDR3 consists of 14 residues. Full variable domain (rest looked up from reference TRBV28 and TRBJ1-1): DVKVTQSSRYLVKRTGEKVFLECVQDMDHENMFWYRQDPGLGLRLIYFSYDVKMKEKGDIPEGYSVSREKKERFSLILESASTNQTSMYLCASNPTGRNTEAFFGQGTRLTVV.

The chain couples TRBV6-5 to TRBJ2-7; a possible D gene is TRBD1 (6 bases). CDR1 and CDR2 (germline): MNHEY, SVGAGI. The CDR3 runs to 15 residues. The V and J ends lost 0 bases and 4 bases respectively, with 13 bases between them. The DNA for the CDR3 is TGTGCCAGCAGTTACTCGCCCCAGGGGCGATACGAGCAGTACTTC. Residues: CASSYSPQGRYEQYF.

The V and J genes are TRBV28 and TRBJ2-7; maybe TRBD1 (5 bases). Trimming left V 6 bases short and J 4 bases short, with 19 bases between. The germline V gene has CDR1 MDHEN and CDR2 SYDVKM. The CDR3 contains 15 residues. The DNA for the CDR3 is TGTGCCAGCAGAGTTATATCCCAGGGTACTTACGAGCAGTACTTC. Translated: CASRVISQGTYEQYF.

The J gene is TRBJ1-1, the V gene TRBV19; 10 bases map to TRBD1. Trimming cost V 1 base and J 7 bases; bases outside gene matches: 0. The CDR3 is 13 amino acids. Germline lookup yields CDR1 LNHDA and CDR2 SQIVND (reference sequence). The DNA of the CDR3 is TGTGCCAGTAGTATAGGGACAGGGGGTGAAGCTTTCTTT. Protein sequence: CASSIGTGGEAFF.

This chain connects TRBV2 to TRBJ2-2; 11 nucleotides align to TRBD1. The CDR3 loop spans 14 amino acids. CDR1 SNHLY and CDR2 FYNNEI come from the germline V gene. The junction had 2 bases not matched to a gene; V was cut back by 5 bases and J by 6 bases. The CDR3: CASSRTGGSGELFF. As DNA, the CDR3 is TGTGCCAGCAGTAGGACAGGGGGCTCCGGGGAGCTGTTTTTT.

This clone has only one observation. The V call is TRBV27, the J call TRBJ1-2; D gene unclear. Germline V gene data show CDR1 as MNHEY and CDR2 as SMNVEV (reference sequence). V lost 5 bases and J 2 bases, leaving 12 bases between the germline ends. This CDR3 has 14 amino acids. The CDR3 sequence is CASSPNTMNYGYTF. DNA for the CDR3: TGTGCCAGCAGTCCCAATACTATGAACTATGGCTACACCTTC.